Detailed here is one T cell receptor beta chain. Antigen: not known. The data belong to a study of cytomegalovirus exposure and HLA in healthy donors. Study results and caveats: The study labeled fewer than 200 TCR beta chains cytomegalovirus-associated. Follow-up analysis seemed to connect common viral pathogens with several of the most significant clusters identified.

Both 60 Vbeta primers and 13 Jbeta primers went into the PCR. Profiling relied on immunoSEQ multiplex PCR, and the TCRdb table lists in-frame clones only, not all of them. The sample shows approximately 120,000 clones, about 81% of them seen only once. Sequenced: PBMCs. The sequence was collected from a woman aged 25 to 39 in good health and CMV-seronegative.

DNA for the CDR3: TGTGCCAGCTCACCCCCGACAGGGCCGGAGCTGTTTTTT. This codes for CASSPPTGPELFF. The chain links TRBV18 to TRBJ2-2, with 7 bases that match TRBD1. Germline V gene sequence: CDR1 KGHSH, CDR2 LQKENI. V lost 3 bases, J lost 10 bases, and 5 bases stayed unmatched. This CDR3 is built from 13 residues.